The 26 T cell receptor beta chains presented below share a single source sample, sequenced in a study of T-cell reconstitution after alpha-beta-depleted transplantation in children. Unique molecular identifiers were incorporated when the TCRbeta library was constructed. In TCRdb, the PCR reads were re-called with MiXCR into one record per CDR3 protein. The sample shows about a million distinct CDR3 sequences, roughly 29% of them seen only once. Sequencing used PBMCs, mostly from graft donor cells, obtained 360 days after TCRalphabeta/CD19-depleted stem cell transplant. The receptor set was obtained from a boy under two years old who had a stem cell transplant for SCID, so the T cells may come from the graft donor.

The chain is built from TRBV20-1 and TRBJ2-3; TRBD2 aligns across 12 bases. With 0 bases clipped from V and 2 bases from J, the junction kept 9 bases outside the gene matches. CDR1 is DFQATT and CDR2 is SNEGSKA in the germline V gene (reference sequence). CDR3 size: 18 residues. CDR3 sequence reads: CSARDPSTSGRTTDTQYF. CDR3 nucleotide sequence: TGCAGTGCTAGAGATCCATCGACTAGCGGGAGAACCACAGATACGCAGTATTTT.

V gene TRBV18 combines with J gene TRBJ2-3; TRBD1 aligns across 8 bases. With 4 bases clipped from V and 4 bases from J, the junction kept 10 bases outside the gene matches. This CDR3 is built from 16 residues. CDR1 and CDR2 (germline): KGHSH, LQKENI. CDR3 sequence (DNA): TGTGCCAGCTCACAGCAGGCAGGGGGCATCGCAGATACGCAGTATTTT. As protein: CASSQQAGGIADTQYF.

The table lists this clonotype with many counts. One end of the junction is discordant with germline, which a read error may explain. V gene TRBV7-3 combines with J gene TRBJ2-3, with 8 bases identical to TRBD2. This CDR3 comprises 15 residues. CDR1 and CDR2 (germline): SGHTA, FQGTGA. CDR3 coding DNA: TGCGCCAGCAGCCTAACTAGCGGTGGCACAGATACGCAGTATTTT. As protein: CASSLTSGGTDTQYF.

This clonotype turned up a few times. This rearrangement joins TRBV7-2 to TRBJ2-3, with D unresolved. The germline V gene encodes CDR1 SGHTA and CDR2 FQGNSA. This CDR3 spans 15 amino acids. Deletions cut 1 base from V and 3 bases from J, with 11 bases between. CDR3 sequence (DNA): TGTGCCAGCAGCTTAGATTTCGCCGGGACAGATACGCAGTATTTT. Its protein is CASSLDFAGTDTQYF.

The chain joins TRBV29-1 to TRBJ2-1, with D possibly matching TRBD2 (6 bases). CDR3 length: 13 amino acids. Trimming took off 7 bases at V and 8 bases at J, with 18 bases between the two ends. Germline CDR1 reads SQVTM; CDR2 reads ANQGSEA. The CDR3 is CSALGTGVYEQFF. CDR3 DNA: TGCAGCGCACTAGGGACGGGGGTGTATGAGCAGTTCTTC.

The table lists this clonotype with a few counts. V is TRBV28 and J is TRBJ2-1; TRBD2 aligns across 9 bases. Unmatched junction bases numbered 6, after V lost 11 bases and J lost 1 base. Germline CDR1 MDHEN, CDR2 SYDVKM. CDR3 length equals 14 residues. DNA for the CDR3: TGTGCCGTCCGCGGGGGGGCGTCCTACAATGAGCAGTTCTTC. Protein sequence: CAVRGGASYNEQFF.

This clonotype was counted only a few times. The gene calls are TRBV4-2 and TRBJ2-3; D uncertain. The germline V gene encodes CDR1 LGHNA and CDR2 YNFKEQ. V was trimmed by 0 bases and J by 6 bases, leaving 7 bases between them. The CDR3 consists of 13 residues. DNA for the CDR3: TGTGCCAGCAGCCAAGAGCAAGCGGATACGCAGTATTTT. Its translation: CASSQEQADTQYF.

This clonotype was seen only a few times. The chain employs TRBV5-5 and TRBJ1-6; D may be TRBD1 (5 bases). V lost 2 bases, J lost 9 bases, and 12 bases lay in between. Germline-derived CDR1 and CDR2 are SGHKS and YYEKEE (reference sequence). The CDR3 loop spans 14 amino acids. Here the CDR3 reads CASSFRGDGSPLHF. DNA of the CDR3: TGTGCCAGCAGCTTTAGGGGAGATGGTTCACCCCTCCACTTT.

The chain carries TRBV6-5 and TRBJ1-2; no clear D. This CDR3 region has 16 residues. Germline CDR1 and CDR2: MNHEY and SVGAGI. Trimming left V 0 bases short and J 3 bases short, with 14 bases between. As DNA, the CDR3 is TGTGCCAGCAGTTACTCGCTAGGTCGGCAGGACTATGGCTACACCTTC. This sequence encodes CASSYSLGRQDYGYTF.

The chain links TRBV4-2 to TRBJ2-7; D is unclear. The V end lost 0 bases, the J end lost 9 bases, and 15 bases lay between the germline ends. This CDR3 contains 14 residues. Germline CDR1 reads LGHNA; CDR2 reads YNFKEQ. CDR3 region: CASSQELMEMRQYF. For the CDR3, the DNA is TGTGCCAGCAGCCAAGAGCTAATGGAGATGAGGCAGTACTTC.

A few counts support this clonotype. V is TRBV28 and J is TRBJ1-1; perhaps TRBD1 as D (6 bases). Trimming took off 3 bases at V and 1 base at J, with 18 bases between the two ends. Germline V gene data show CDR1 as MDHEN and CDR2 as SYDVKM. This CDR3 spans 17 amino acids. The CDR3 region has the DNA TGTGCCAGCAGTTTGAGGGGCAAGACAGGCCGGAACACTGAAGCTTTCTTT. Translated: CASSLRGKTGRNTEAFF.

The genes are TRBV20-1 and TRBJ2-3, with D possibly being TRBD2 (5 bases). Germline CDR1 DFQATT, CDR2 SNEGSKA (reference sequence). The germline V and J ends were trimmed by 6 bases and 2 bases, with 12 bases remaining between them. This CDR3 contains 13 residues. The CDR3 region is CSAPSGVTDTQYF. The CDR3 nucleotides are TGCAGTGCCCCCAGCGGCGTCACAGATACGCAGTATTTT.

This rearrangement joins TRBV2 to TRBJ2-6; D tentatively reads TRBD1 or TRBD2 (5 bases each). Germline V gene data show CDR1 as SNHLY and CDR2 as FYNNEI. The V gene lost 3 bases and the J gene lost 2 bases, with 5 bases spanning the gap. The CDR3 spans 14 residues. CDR3 amino acids: CASSEGAGANVLTF. DNA of the CDR3: TGTGCCAGCAGTGAGGGGGCTGGGGCCAACGTCCTGACTTTC.

This clonotype was seen only a few times. The chain links TRBV6-6 to TRBJ2-2; D unclear. The ends were cut back, 6 bases at V and 3 bases at J, with 5 bases in the middle. In germline, CDR1 is MNHNY, CDR2 SVGAGI (reference sequence). The length of the CDR3 is 12 residues. This CDR3 is CASRYDTGELFF. In nucleotides, the CDR3 is TGTGCCAGCAGATACGACACCGGGGAGCTGTTTTTT.

The chain employs TRBV5-1 and TRBJ2-1; TRBD1 matches 7 bases. Trimming took 3 bases from V and 8 from J; bases not matched to a gene: 17. Germline V gene sequence: CDR1 SGHRS, CDR2 YFSETQ. This CDR3 contains 17 residues. CDR3 nucleotide sequence: TGCGCCAGCAGCTCTTGGAGCCCAGGGACAGCCCTCCATGAGCAGTTCTTC. Translation: CASSSWSPGTALHEQFF.

This clonotype came up a few times. This sequence joins TRBV24-1 and TRBJ2-3, with D perhaps TRBD2 (5 bases). Between the trimmed V and J ends, which lost 3 bases and 5 bases, there was a span of 5 bases. Germline CDR1 and CDR2: KGHDR and SFDVKD. The CDR3 is 12 amino acids. The CDR3 sequence: CATSDRGDTQYF. CDR3 sequence (DNA): TGTGCCACCAGTGATCGGGGAGATACGCAGTATTTT.

This clonotype was counted between two and nine times. The chain has TRBV2 and TRBJ2-1, with 10 bases aligning to TRBD2. The germline V gene has CDR1 SNHLY and CDR2 FYNNEI. The CDR3 extends over 14 amino acids. Trimming removed 8 bases from V and 4 bases from J; junction bases left unmatched: 5. CDR3 region: CASATSGTYNEQFF. As DNA, the CDR3 is TGTGCCAGCGCTACTAGCGGGACGTACAATGAGCAGTTCTTC.

V usage is TRBV7-8 and J usage is TRBJ2-3; D assignment may be TRBD1 or TRBD2 (5 bases each). CDR1 and CDR2 (germline): SGHVS, FQNEAQ. This CDR3 region has 15 residues. V lost 4 bases to trimming and J lost 0 bases, with 11 bases between them. This chain's CDR3 is CASSSGPQSTDTQYF. In nucleotides, the CDR3 is TGTGCCAGCAGCTCGGGACCCCAGAGCACAGATACGCAGTATTTT.

Points on this clonotype: Given a much more abundant clone one base away, this may be a read error. The chain has TRBV5-1 and TRBJ2-1; no clear D gene. The CDR3 has 12 amino acids. The ends were cut back, 1 base at V and 5 bases at J, with 4 bases in the middle. The V gene's germline CDR1 is SGHRS and CDR2 YFSETQ. For the CDR3, the DNA is TGCGCCAGCAGCTTGAAGGACAATGAGCAGTTCTTC. Protein product: CASSLKDNEQFF.

The chain combines TRBV6-4 with TRBJ2-1; D uncertain. Trimming stripped 3 bases from V and 3 bases from J, with 6 bases between. The CDR3 extends over 13 amino acids. Per the germline V gene, CDR1 is MRHNA and CDR2 is SNTAGT. The CDR3, as DNA: TGTGCCAGCAGTGATAAGGGCTACAATGAGCAGTTCTTC. Residues: CASSDKGYNEQFF.

The table lists this clonotype with a few counts. The J gene is TRBJ1-4, the V gene TRBV6-5; no reliable D call. V dropped 0 bases and J dropped 4 bases, with 12 bases sitting between them. CDR1 and CDR2 from the germline V gene are MNHEY and SVGAGI. The CDR3 consists of 16 residues. The CDR3 DNA reads TGTGCCAGCAGTTACTCGAGTAGACCCTATAATGAAAAACTGTTTTTT. This translates into CASSYSSRPYNEKLFF.

The V and J genes are TRBV7-9 and TRBJ2-7, with D unresolved. V lost 5 bases, J lost 2 bases, and 19 bases lay in between. The CDR3 consists of 16 residues. Germline assignment: CDR1 SEHNR and CDR2 FQNEAQ (reference sequence). The chain's CDR3 is CASSPSPSPPPYEQYF. CDR3 DNA: TGTGCCAGCAGCCCTAGTCCCTCACCCCCGCCCTACGAGCAGTACTTC.

The chain links TRBV2 to TRBJ1-4; 10 bases align to TRBD1. V trimming: 8 bases; J trimming: 7 bases; junction bases outside the gene matches: 13. Germline CDR1 SNHLY, CDR2 FYNNEI. The CDR3 sequence is 16 residues long. The CDR3 sequence is CASRRQGALISEKLFF. CDR3 DNA sequence: TGTGCCAGCCGGAGACAGGGGGCGCTTATTAGTGAAAAACTGTTTTTT.

The CDR3 coding sequence is TGTGCCAGCTCACCACCGGACGCGGGGAGGGAGACCCAGTACTTC. This sequence encodes CASSPPDAGRETQYF. The rearrangement links TRBV18 to TRBJ2-5; possible D gene TRBD2, 6 bases. This CDR3 comprises 15 residues. V gave up 0 bases and J gave up 5 bases, with 13 bases separating them. Germline V gene sequence: CDR1 KGHSH, CDR2 LQKENI.

The sample holds many counts of this clonotype. The genes are TRBV27 and TRBJ1-1; 8 bases map to TRBD1. The trim removed 3 bases at V and 0 bases at J, leaving 3 bases unmatched. The CDR3 runs 15 residues. Germline V gene sequence: CDR1 MNHEY, CDR2 SMNVEV (reference sequence). The chain's CDR3 is CASSLSGGLNTEAFF. The CDR3 nucleotides are TGTGCCAGCAGTTTGTCAGGGGGCCTGAACACTGAAGCTTTCTTT.

CDR3 sequence reads: CAISDWDRGPDTQYF. DNA for the CDR3: TGTGCCATCAGTGATTGGGACAGGGGCCCAGATACGCAGTATTTT. The rearrangement uses TRBV10-3 and TRBJ2-3, with 10 bases lining up with TRBD1. Per germline, CDR1 ENHRY and CDR2 SYGVKD. The CDR3 totals 15 residues. Trimming at V came to 3 bases and at J to 4 bases, leaving 4 bases not matched to a gene.